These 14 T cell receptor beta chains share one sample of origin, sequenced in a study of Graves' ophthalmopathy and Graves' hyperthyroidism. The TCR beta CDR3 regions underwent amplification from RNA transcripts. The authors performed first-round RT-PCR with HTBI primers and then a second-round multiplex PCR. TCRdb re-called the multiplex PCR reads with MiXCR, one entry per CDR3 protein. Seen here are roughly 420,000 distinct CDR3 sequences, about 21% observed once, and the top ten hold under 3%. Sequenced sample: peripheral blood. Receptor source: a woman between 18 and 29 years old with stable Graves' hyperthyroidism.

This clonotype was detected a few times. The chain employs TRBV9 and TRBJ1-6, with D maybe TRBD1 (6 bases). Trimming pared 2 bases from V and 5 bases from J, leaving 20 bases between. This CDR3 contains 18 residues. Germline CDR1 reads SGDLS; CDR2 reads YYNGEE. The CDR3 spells CASSVSPQAGADNSPLHF. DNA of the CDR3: TGTGCCAGCAGCGTTTCCCCCCAGGCAGGGGCTGATAATTCACCCCTCCACTTT.

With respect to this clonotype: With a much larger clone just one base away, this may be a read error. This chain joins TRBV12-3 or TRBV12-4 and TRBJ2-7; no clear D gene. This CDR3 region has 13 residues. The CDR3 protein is CASSMRNSYGQDF. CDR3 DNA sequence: TGTGCCAGCAGCATGCGGAACAGCTACGGGCAGGACTTC.

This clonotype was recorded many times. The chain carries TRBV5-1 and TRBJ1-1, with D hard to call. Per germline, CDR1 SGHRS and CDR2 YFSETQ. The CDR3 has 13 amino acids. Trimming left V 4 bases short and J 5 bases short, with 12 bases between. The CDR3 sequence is CASSPPSGTEAFF. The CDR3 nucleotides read TGCGCCAGCAGCCCACCGTCCGGGACTGAAGCTTTCTTT. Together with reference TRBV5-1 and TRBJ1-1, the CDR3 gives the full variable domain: KAGVTQTPRYLIKTRGQQVTLSCSPISGHRSVSWYQQTPGQGLQFLFEYFSETQRNKGNFPGRFSGRQFSNSRSEMNVSTLELGDSALYLCASSPPSGTEAFFGQGTRLTVV.

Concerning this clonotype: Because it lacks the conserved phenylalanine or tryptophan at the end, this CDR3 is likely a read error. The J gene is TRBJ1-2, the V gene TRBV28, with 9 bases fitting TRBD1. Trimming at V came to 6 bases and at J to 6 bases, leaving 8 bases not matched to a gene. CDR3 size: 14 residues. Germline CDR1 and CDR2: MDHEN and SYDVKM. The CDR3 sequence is CASSEQGAADGYTV. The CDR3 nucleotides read TGTGCCAGCAGCGAACAGGGGGCCGCGGATGGCTACACCGTC.

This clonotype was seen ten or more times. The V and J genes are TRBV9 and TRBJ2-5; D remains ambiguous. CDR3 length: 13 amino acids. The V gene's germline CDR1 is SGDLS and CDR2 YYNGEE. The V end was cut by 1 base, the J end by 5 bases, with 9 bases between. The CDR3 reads CASSVRSQETQYF. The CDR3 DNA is TGTGCCAGCAGCGTACGTAGTCAGGAGACCCAGTACTTC.

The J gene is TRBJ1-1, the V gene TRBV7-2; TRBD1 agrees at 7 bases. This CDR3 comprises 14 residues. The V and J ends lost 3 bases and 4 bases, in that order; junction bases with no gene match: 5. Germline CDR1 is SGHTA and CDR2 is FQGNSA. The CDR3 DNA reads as TGTGCCAGCAGCTTCGAGGGGGCAGGCACTGAAGCTTTCTTT. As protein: CASSFEGAGTEAFF.

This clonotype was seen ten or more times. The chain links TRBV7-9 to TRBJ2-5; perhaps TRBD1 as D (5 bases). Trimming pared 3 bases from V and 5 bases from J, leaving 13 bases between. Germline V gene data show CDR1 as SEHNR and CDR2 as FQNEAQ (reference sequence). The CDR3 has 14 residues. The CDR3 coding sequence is TGTGCCAGCAGCTTTGGACAAAACGGGGAGACCCAGTACTTC. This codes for CASSFGQNGETQYF.

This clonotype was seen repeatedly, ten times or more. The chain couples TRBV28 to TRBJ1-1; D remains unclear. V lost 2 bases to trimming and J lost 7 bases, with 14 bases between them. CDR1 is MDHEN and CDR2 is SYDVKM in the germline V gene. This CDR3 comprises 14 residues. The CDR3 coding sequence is TGTGCCAGCAGTTTAGCATCGAGACAATATGAAGCTTTCTTT. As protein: CASSLASRQYEAFF.

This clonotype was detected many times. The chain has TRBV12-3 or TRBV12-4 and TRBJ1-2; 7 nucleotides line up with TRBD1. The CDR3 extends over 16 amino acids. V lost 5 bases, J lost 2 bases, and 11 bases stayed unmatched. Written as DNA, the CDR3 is TGTGCCAGCAGTCAGCCTGACAGGGCCAACAACTATGGCTACACCTTC. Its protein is CASSQPDRANNYGYTF.

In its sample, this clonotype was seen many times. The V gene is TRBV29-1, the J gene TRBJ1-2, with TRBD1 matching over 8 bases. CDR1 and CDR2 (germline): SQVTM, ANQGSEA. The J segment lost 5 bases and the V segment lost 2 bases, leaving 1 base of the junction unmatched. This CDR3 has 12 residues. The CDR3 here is CSVEHRGYGYTF. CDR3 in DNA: TGCAGCGTTGAACACAGGGGGTATGGCTACACCTTC.

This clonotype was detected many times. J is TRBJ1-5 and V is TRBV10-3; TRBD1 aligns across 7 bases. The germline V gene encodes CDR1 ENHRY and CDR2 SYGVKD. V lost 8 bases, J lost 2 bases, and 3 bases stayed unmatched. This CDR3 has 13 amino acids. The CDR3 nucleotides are TGTGCCATCGACAGGGACGGCAATCAGCCCCAGCATTTT. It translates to CAIDRDGNQPQHF.

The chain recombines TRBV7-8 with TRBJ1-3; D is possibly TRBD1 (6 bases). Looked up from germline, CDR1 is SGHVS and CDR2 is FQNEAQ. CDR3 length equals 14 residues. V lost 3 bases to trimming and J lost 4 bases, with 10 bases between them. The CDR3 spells CASSFRGGGNTIYF. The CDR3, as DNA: TGTGCCAGCAGCTTCAGGGGTGGAGGAAACACCATATATTTT.

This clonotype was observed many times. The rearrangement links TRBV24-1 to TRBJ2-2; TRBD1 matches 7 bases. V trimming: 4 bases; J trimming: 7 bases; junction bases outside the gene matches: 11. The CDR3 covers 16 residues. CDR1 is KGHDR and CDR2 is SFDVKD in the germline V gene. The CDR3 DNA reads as TGTGCCACCAGTGACCGTGGACAGGCCAGGCGCGGGGAGCTGTTTTTT. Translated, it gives CATSDRGQARRGELFF.

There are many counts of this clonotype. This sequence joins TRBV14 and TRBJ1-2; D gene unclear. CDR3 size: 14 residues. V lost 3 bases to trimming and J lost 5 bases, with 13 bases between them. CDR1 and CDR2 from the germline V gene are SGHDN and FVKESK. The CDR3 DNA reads TGTGCCAGCAGCCATACGGACGGTATATATGGCTACACCTTC. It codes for CASSHTDGIYGYTF.